The clone carrying this TCR beta chain has a handful of counts. Per germline, CDR1 KGHDR and CDR2 SFDVKD. The V end lost 4 bases, the J end lost 0 bases, and 12 bases lay between the germline ends. The CDR3 length is 16 residues. The record originates from a study of human T cells and chemical hapten exposure. TCRdb processed the RACE reads anew with MiXCR; each CDR3 protein has one entry. The repertoire consists of approximately 110,000 distinct CDR3 sequences, with 11% occurring once and the leading ten covering roughly 3.5%. The time point: patch test 1, 2 weeks after DPC sensitization. Specified treatment: therapeutic diphenylcyclopropenone sensitization with weekly scalp DPC.

The chain employs TRBV24-1 and TRBJ2-1; D unresolved. This sequence originates from a woman between 35 and 50 years old with alopecia areata. Some clones in this sample may be carry-over from other donors' samples. The sample was whole blood, taken in connection with sensitization to the hapten diphenylcyclopropenone (DPC). CDR3 nucleotides: TGTGCCACCAGTGACGCCAACCCGAGCTCCTACAATGAGCAGTTCTTC. Translated, it gives CATSDANPSSYNEQFF.